This T cell receptor (beta chain) was observed in a study of OX40 agonist ivuxolimab in advanced cancers. Patients were excluded for autoimmune disease history or systemic immunosuppression. Findings and limits, study-wide: Circulating CD4+ and CD8+ T cells showed clonal expansion by week 6 at 0.1 to 3.0 mg/kg. Among the lowest peripheral clonal expansion occurred in 0.1-3.0 mg/kg partial responders.

The protocol was immunoSEQ multiplex PCR, while the TCRdb copy is restricted to in-frame clones and leaves out a portion. The repertoire holds some 80,000 clones, with 84% as singletons. As regards this clone: Its antigen is undetermined. One end of the junction does not line up with germline, which may come from a read error.

CDR3 length: 12 amino acids. Germline-derived CDR1 and CDR2 are LGHNA and YNFKEQ. This sequence joins TRBV4-2 and TRBJ1-2; D not resolved. Sequenced here: CD4+ or CD8+ T cells sorted from blood, sampled in a trial of the OX40 agonist ivuxolimab. This sequence originates from an adult with an advanced solid tumor such as melanoma, head and neck, liver or kidney cancer. CDR3 in DNA: TGTGCCAGCGGCCAGAATCTTGGGGGCTACACCTTC. It yields the protein CASGQNLGGYTF.